A selection of T cell receptor beta chains follows, all from one sample in a study of blood T cell repertoires in COVID-19. Clones were read by immunoSEQ multiplex PCR, and TCRdb kept only the in-frame ones, dropping some. The repertoire holds over 150,000 clones, with more than 65% as singletons. The specimen was peripheral blood. The receptors shown here come from a man between 65 and 79 years old with active or convalescent COVID-19. The CDR3 runs from the conserved cysteine through the conserved F or W. The order of the fields is V gene, CDR3 length, clone size, D gene, J gene, CDR3 DNA, CDR3 protein. The D gene is left open where the match is weak. Part of the rows lack a size; the others show once, few, many or a class for expanded clones.

>TRBV10-1|15|-|TRBD1|TRBJ1-6
TGCGCCAGCAGTGAGTCAGACAGGGGGAATTCACCCCTCCACTTT
CASSESDRGNSPLHF
>TRBV27|14|-|-|TRBJ1-6
TGTGCCAGCAGTTTAATCAGACAGAATTCACCCCTCCACTTT
CASSLIRQNSPLHF
>TRBV5-8|18|-|TRBD2|TRBJ2-7
TGTGCCAGCAGCTTGGGTATCACGGCGGGAGAACCTTCTGGGGAGCAGTACTTC
CASSLGITAGEPSGEQYF
>TRBV28|14|-|TRBD2|TRBJ2-1
TGTGCCTTAGACGGTAGCGGGAGCCACAATGAGCAGTTCTTC
CALDGSGSHNEQFF
>TRBV7-2|16|-|-|TRBJ2-4
TGTGCCAGCAGCCCACGGGTCGGGAGAGGCAAAAACATTCAGTACTTC
CASSPRVGRGKNIQYF
>TRBV11-2|15|-|-|TRBJ2-1
TGTGCCAGCAGCTTAGGGTGGGGGGCCTACAATGAGCAGTTCTTC
CASSLGWGAYNEQFF
>TRBV5-5|15|-|-|TRBJ1-5
TGTGCCAGCAGCTTGCGTCAGGGTAGCAATCAGCCCCAGCATTTT
CASSLRQGSNQPQHF
>TRBV3-1/TRBV3-2|17|-|TRBD1|TRBJ1-2
TGTGCCAGCAGCCAAAGGAACAGGGGGCTATTGGGCTATGGCTACACCTTC
CASSQRNRGLLGYGYTF
>TRBV11-3|16|-|-|TRBJ1-1
TGTGCCAGCAGCCCGGGTCGGGGACTCCGGGGCACTGAAGCTTTCTTT
CASSPGRGLRGTEAFF
>TRBV30|15|-|-|TRBJ1-6
TGTGCCTGCCGACGAGGACACCTCTATAATTCACCCCTCCACTTT
CACRRGHLYNSPLHF
>TRBV10-3|15|once|TRBD2|TRBJ2-1
TGTGCCATCAGTGATCGGTCGGGAGGTCGCGATGAGCAGTTCTTC
CAISDRSGGRDEQFF
>TRBV5-1|15|-|TRBD1|TRBJ1-2
TGCGCCAGCAGCGGCCGGGACAGGGCTTTTGATGGCTACACCTTC
CASSGRDRAFDGYTF
>TRBV5-6|15|-|-|TRBJ1-5
TGTGCCAGCAGCTTCACAGGAAATAGCAATCAGCCCCAGCATTTT
CASSFTGNSNQPQHF
>TRBV27|14|-|-|TRBJ2-3
TGTGCCAGCAACATGGACGGGGTCGTAGGTCCGGGGTATTTT
CASNMDGVVGPGYF
>TRBV4-3|19|-|TRBD1|TRBJ1-5
TGCGCCAGCAGCCAAGATGAGGACAGGGTGAGAACTAGCAATCAGCCCCAGCATTTT
CASSQDEDRVRTSNQPQHF
>TRBV27|17|-|TRBD1|TRBJ2-1
TGTGCCAGCAGTCCCCCCCGACAGGGGAGTTCCTACAATGAGCAGTTCTTC
CASSPPRQGSSYNEQFF
>TRBV6-6|19|-|-|TRBJ1-2
TGTGCCAGCAGACGAGGGGGGTACGGGGTTTCTCAAAGCGGCTATGGCTACACCTTC
CASRRGGYGVSQSGYGYTF
>TRBV9|15|-|-|TRBJ1-1
TGTGCCAGCAGCGTAGGAGGAGGGCCGAACACTGAAGCTTTCTTT
CASSVGGGPNTEAFF
>TRBV25-1|18|-|TRBD2|TRBJ2-6
TGTGCCAGCAGTGAAGCGGGGGGAATCTACTCTGGGGCCAACGTCCTGACTTTC
CASSEAGGIYSGANVLTF
>TRBV19|14|-|-|TRBJ2-7
TGTGCCAGTAGTAAGTGGGACACCTCCTACGAGCAGTACTTC
CASSKWDTSYEQYF
>TRBV7-9|15|-|-|TRBJ2-7
TGTGCCATCCCGAAGGGGTTGGGGCCAGATGACGAGCAGTACTTC
CAIPKGLGPDDEQYF
>TRBV24-1|14|-|-|TRBJ1-5
TGTGCCACCAGTGAGGTACAGGCAGATCAGCCCCAGCATTTT
CATSEVQADQPQHF
>TRBV11-2|14|-|-|TRBJ2-7
TGTGCCAGCAGCTTAGGGGGGCCGTACTACGAGCAGTACTTC
CASSLGGPYYEQYF
>TRBV27|13|-|-|TRBJ2-1
TGTGCCAGCAGCCCCCAACTATACAATGAGCAGTTCTTC
CASSPQLYNEQFF
>TRBV28|13|-|-|TRBJ1-5
TGTGCCAGCAGAACCGACAGATCTCAGCCCCAGCATTTT
CASRTDRSQPQHF
>TRBV7-2|16|-|TRBD1|TRBJ1-2
TGTGCCAGCAGCTTAGTAAGACGACAGGGGAAGGGTGGCTACACCTTC
CASSLVRRQGKGGYTF
>TRBV28|12|-|-|TRBJ1-1
TGTGCCATCTTCAACAGGGCTACTGAAGCTTTCTTT
CAIFNRATEAFF
>TRBV18|15|-|-|TRBJ1-5
TGTGCCAGCTCACCCTCGACCGGGTCCGATCAGCCCCAGCATTTT
CASSPSTGSDQPQHF
>TRBV11-2|12|-|TRBD1|TRBJ2-7
TGTGCCAGCAGCTCGGACAGGAGCGAGCAGTACTTC
CASSSDRSEQYF
>TRBV6-2/TRBV6-3|15|-|TRBD1|TRBJ2-1
TGTGCCAGCAGCTTCGCCGGGACAGACTACAATGAGCAGTTCTTC
CASSFAGTDYNEQFF
>TRBV5-1|19|once|TRBD1|TRBJ1-3
TGCGCCAGCAGCTTGCACGGGACAGGGGGCTCCATCTCTGGAAACACCATATATTTT
CASSLHGTGGSISGNTIYF
>TRBV6-5|14|-|-|TRBJ2-3
TGTGCCAGCAGTACTCCACGGAGGGGAGATACGCAGTATTTT
CASSTPRRGDTQYF
>TRBV10-3|13|-|TRBD1|TRBJ1-3
TGTGCCATCAGCAAGGGGGCGGGAAACACCATATATTTT
CAISKGAGNTIYF
>TRBV6-2/TRBV6-3|16|-|-|TRBJ2-2
TGTGCCAGCAGTTACTTCCAGGGGGGAAACACCGGGGAGCTGTTTTTT
CASSYFQGGNTGELFF
>TRBV9|12|-|-|TRBJ1-1
TGTGCCAGCAGCGGCGACGGACGGGGTGCTTTCTTT
CASSGDGRGAFF
>TRBV7-6|15|-|TRBD1|TRBJ1-1
TGTGCCAGCAGCTTAGTGGGACAGGGAGGCACTGAAGCTTTCTTT
CASSLVGQGGTEAFF
>TRBV5-5|13|-|-|TRBJ1-1
TGTGCCAGCAGCTTGGGGGAGTACACTGAAGCTTTCTTT
CASSLGEYTEAFF
>TRBV6-5|15|-|TRBD2|TRBJ2-7
TGTGCCAGCACCAAACCTGGGACTAGCGGGAACGAGCAGTACTTC
CASTKPGTSGNEQYF
>TRBV24-1|15|-|TRBD1|TRBJ1-1
TGTGCCACCAGTGATCCCGGACAGGGGGACACTGAAGCTTTCTTT
CATSDPGQGDTEAFF
>TRBV7-2|14|-|TRBD1|TRBJ1-4
TGTGCCAGCAGCAATCGACAGGGCGCGGAAAAACTGTTTTTT
CASSNRQGAEKLFF
>TRBV2|17|-|TRBD1|TRBJ1-1
TGTGCCAGCACTCCTTACAGGGGCGCGAGATCGAACACTGAAGCTTTCTTT
CASTPYRGARSNTEAFF
>TRBV19|15|few|-|TRBJ1-4
TGTGCCAGTAGTCCGACAGAGACAACTAATGAAAAACTGTTTTTT
CASSPTETTNEKLFF